The clone carrying this T cell receptor (beta chain) occurred a few times. The source of the sample is a study of T-cell memory formation after mild COVID-19. Each CDR3 protein is one row after TCRdb ran MiXCR on the 5' RACE reads. Among 470,000 or so distinct CDR3 sequences listed, approximately 25% were seen once. Germline-derived CDR1 and CDR2 are SGHTA and FQGNSA. Trimming cost V 5 bases and J 9 bases; bases outside gene matches: 15. The CDR3 totals 17 residues. The clonotype originates from an adult woman who had mild COVID-19 (a few samples of this study predate the infection). Cell type and time point are not known. The sequencing input was PBMCs or a T cell subset sorted from them (not recorded which). The rearrangement uses TRBV7-2 and TRBJ2-1; 11 bases agree with TRBD2. CDR3 coding DNA: TGTGCCAGCAGCCCCGGGGGGCCTAGCGGGAGGCGAGGTGAGCAGTTCTTC. It specifies CASSPGGPSGRRGEQFF.